One and the same sample provided the 30 T cell receptor beta chains below, sequenced in a study of shared clonotypes between healthy human individuals. Repertoires were generated with immunoSEQ multiplex PCR, while TCRdb's copy carries only in-frame clones and drops some. This sample has around 2.1 million clones, with about 93% found just once. The naive CD8 population came from CD45RO-negative cells selected for CCR7, without terminally differentiated effector memory CD45RA+ cells. The specimen sequenced was naive CD8+ T cells from PBMCs. All receptors derive from a man in his late teens or twenties in good health. Some clones in this sample may be carry-over from other donors' samples.

This clone turned up a few times. The chain employs TRBV12-5 and TRBJ2-1; D gene uncertain. The V gene's germline CDR1 is LGHNT and CDR2 FRNRAP. The V gene lost 3 bases and the J gene lost 0 bases, with 9 bases spanning the gap. The CDR3 extends over 15 amino acids. The CDR3 is CASGLFPSSYNEQFF. The CDR3 region has the DNA TGTGCTAGTGGTTTATTCCCTAGCTCCTACAATGAGCAGTTCTTC.

This clone was observed once. The chain combines TRBV27 with TRBJ2-1; D might be TRBD1 or TRBD2, each matching 5 bases. The CDR3 covers 12 residues. Trimming pared 7 bases from V and 7 bases from J, leaving 11 bases between. Germline CDR1 MNHEY, CDR2 SMNVEV (reference sequence). The CDR3 spells CASMDWGNEQFF. The DNA for the CDR3 is TGTGCCAGCATGGACTGGGGGAATGAGCAGTTCTTC.

On this clone: The sample has other DNA sequences that encode this CDR3 too. The chain uses TRBV27 and TRBJ2-7; 14 bases align to TRBD2. Trimming took 8 bases from V and 4 from J; bases not matched to a gene: 1. From germline, CDR1 is MNHEY and CDR2 SMNVEV (reference sequence). The CDR3 has 13 amino acids. CDR3: CASGLAGGYEQYF. In DNA, the CDR3 is TGTGCCAGCGGACTAGCGGGAGGATACGAGCAGTACTTC.

This clone was observed once. The chain employs TRBV28 and TRBJ1-5; 8 nucleotides line up with TRBD1. CDR1 is MDHEN, CDR2 SYDVKM, per germline. The CDR3 is made up of 15 amino acids. Trimming removed 7 bases from V and 7 bases from J; junction bases left unmatched: 12. The CDR3 nucleotides are TGTGCCAGCAAAGTTCCAGGGGGCGCGGGACAGCCCCAGCATTTT. This codes for CASKVPGGAGQPQHF.

The chain links TRBV28 to TRBJ2-7; 8 bases agree with TRBD2. The trim removed 6 bases at V and 5 bases at J, leaving 12 bases unmatched. CDR3 length: 15 residues. CDR1 and CDR2 from the germline V gene are MDHEN and SYDVKM. CDR3 protein: CASRGIERETDEQYF. CDR3 DNA sequence: TGTGCCAGCAGGGGTATCGAGCGGGAGACTGACGAGCAGTACTTC.

The chain joins TRBV27 to TRBJ2-6; no definite D call. The CDR3 sequence is 15 residues long. Per the germline V gene, CDR1 is MNHEY and CDR2 is SMNVEV (reference sequence). V gave up 6 bases and J gave up 1 base, with 10 bases separating them. The CDR3: CASRRDTSGANVLTF. The CDR3 nucleotides are TGTGCCAGCAGACGAGACACTTCTGGGGCCAACGTCCTGACTTTC.

The chain carries TRBV27 and TRBJ1-3, with D uncertain. The CDR3 runs 14 residues. The V end was cut by 5 bases, the J end by 3 bases, with 11 bases between. Germline CDR1 reads MNHEY; CDR2 reads SMNVEV (reference sequence). The CDR3 protein is CASSPILGGNTIYF. The CDR3 bases are TGTGCCAGCAGTCCAATTCTCGGTGGAAACACCATATATTTT.

The chain links TRBV7-9 to TRBJ2-5; D is unclear. Trimming shortened V by 4 bases and J by 1 base, and 10 bases separated the two germline ends. The CDR3 runs to 14 residues. The germline gives CDR1 SEHNR, CDR2 FQNEAQ (reference sequence). DNA for the CDR3: TGTGCCAGCAGCTCTCACTATTTCCAAGAGACCCAGTACTTC. Its translation is CASSSHYFQETQYF. The whole variable domain, remainder taken from reference TRBV7-9 and TRBJ2-5, is DTGVSQNPRHKITKRGQNVTFRCDPISEHNRLYWYRQTLGQGPEFLTYFQNEAQLEKSRLLSDRFSAERPKGSFSTLEIQRTEQGDSAMYLCASSSHYFQETQYFGPGTRLLVL.

V usage is TRBV27 and J usage is TRBJ2-7; TRBD1 might be the D (6 bases). Per the germline V gene, CDR1 is MNHEY and CDR2 is SMNVEV (reference sequence). This CDR3 spans 14 amino acids. V was cut by 5 bases and J by 7 bases, with 18 bases left in between. As DNA, the CDR3 is TGTGCCAGCAGTACGATAGGACCAAGGGGGGAGCAGTACTTC. Its translation: CASSTIGPRGEQYF.

This chain links TRBV28 with TRBJ2-7; TRBD1 or TRBD2 may be the D gene (6 bases each). CDR3 length: 17 amino acids. From germline, CDR1 is MDHEN and CDR2 SYDVKM. V was trimmed by 6 bases and J by 0 bases, leaving 21 bases between them. The CDR3 here is CASRLYGGTGISYEQYF. CDR3 nucleotides: TGTGCCAGCAGACTATACGGGGGCACAGGGATCTCCTACGAGCAGTACTTC.

This chain uses TRBV9 with TRBJ1-2; possibly TRBD1 for D (5 bases). CDR1 SGDLS and CDR2 YYNGEE come from the germline V gene. The CDR3 covers 15 residues. The V and J ends lost 0 bases and 3 bases respectively, with 12 bases between them. The CDR3 sequence: CASSVERGPYYGYTF. The CDR3 region has the DNA TGTGCCAGCAGCGTAGAAAGGGGCCCATACTATGGCTACACCTTC.

The genes are TRBV29-1 and TRBJ1-2; D possibly corresponds to TRBD1 (6 bases). Trimming cost V 0 bases and J 1 base, with 12 bases left between them. CDR1 and CDR2 from the germline V gene are SQVTM and ANQGSEA. The CDR3 covers 15 residues. DNA for the CDR3: TGCAGCGTTGAAGATCTTGGACAGTATAACTATGGCTACACCTTC. Its protein product is CSVEDLGQYNYGYTF.

The chain links TRBV10-3 to TRBJ2-3; D remains unclear. Germline CDR1 and CDR2: ENHRY and SYGVKD. This CDR3 is 13 amino acids long. The ends were cut back, 3 bases at V and 4 bases at J, with 8 bases in the middle. The CDR3 nucleotides read TGTGCCATCAGTGATATAGGGCCAGATACGCAGTATTTT. Translating it yields CAISDIGPDTQYF.

As to this clone: Other DNA sequences in this specimen translate into the identical CDR3. The CDR3 here is CASSLLAGIDEQYF. The CDR3 coding sequence is TGTGCCAGCAGTCTACTAGCGGGTATCGACGAGCAGTACTTC. The chain joins TRBV27 to TRBJ2-7; 9 bases are shared with TRBD2. The CDR3 runs 14 residues. V was clipped by 5 bases and J by 5 bases; unmatched bases: 7. From germline, CDR1 is MNHEY and CDR2 SMNVEV (reference sequence).

This sequence joins TRBV9 and TRBJ2-2; unclear D gene. The ends were cut back, 3 bases at V and 0 bases at J, with 15 bases in the middle. Germline values: CDR1 SGDLS, CDR2 YYNGEE. This CDR3 region has 17 residues. CDR3 residues: CASSGPSTRANTGELFF. The DNA for the CDR3 is TGTGCCAGCAGCGGACCTTCGACAAGAGCGAACACCGGGGAGCTGTTTTTT.

The chain is built from TRBV19 and TRBJ2-7; D might be TRBD1 (6 bases). Germline V CDR1 and CDR2: LNHDA, SQIVND (reference sequence). Trimming removed 11 bases from V and 2 bases from J, with 13 bases in between. The CDR3 contains 12 residues. The CDR3 DNA is TGTGCCCGAAGGGGGACGACCTACGAGCAGTACTTC. Amino acids: CARRGTTYEQYF.

The chain uses TRBV7-6 and TRBJ2-7; perhaps TRBD2 as D (5 bases). The germline V and J ends were trimmed by 4 bases and 0 bases, with 7 bases remaining between them. This CDR3 has 13 residues. Germline CDR1 and CDR2: SGHVS and FNYEAQ. This chain's CDR3 is CASSSGISYEQYF. The CDR3 bases are TGTGCCAGCAGCTCCGGGATCTCCTACGAGCAGTACTTC.

The chain combines TRBV27 with TRBJ2-2, with TRBD2 matching 10 bases. The germline V gene encodes CDR1 MNHEY and CDR2 SMNVEV (reference sequence). V shed 2 bases, J shed 0 bases, and the junction held 6 bases outside the gene matches. CDR3 length equals 18 residues. The chain's CDR3 is CASSLNGLADANTGELFF. CDR3 nucleotide sequence: TGTGCCAGCAGTTTAAACGGACTAGCGGACGCGAACACCGGGGAGCTGTTTTTT.

This clone is a singleton in its sample. The chain couples TRBV27 to TRBJ1-1, with D possibly being TRBD1 (5 bases). CDR3 length equals 13 residues. V lost 8 bases, J lost 0 bases, and 10 bases lay in between. Germline V CDR1 and CDR2: MNHEY, SMNVEV (reference sequence). CDR3 in amino acids: CASGGTMNTEAFF. For the CDR3, the DNA is TGTGCCAGCGGGGGAACAATGAACACTGAAGCTTTCTTT.

The chain has TRBV19 and TRBJ2-3; either TRBD1 or TRBD2 may supply D (5 bases each). The CDR3 contains 14 residues. V was shortened by 3 bases and J by 6 bases, with 13 bases between the two germline ends. Per germline, CDR1 LNHDA and CDR2 SQIVND (reference sequence). The CDR3 DNA reads as TGTGCCAGTAGTATCGGGGCGGCCGGCGATACGCAGTATTTT. Amino acid sequence: CASSIGAAGDTQYF.

This rearrangement joins TRBV5-4 to TRBJ2-5; D might be TRBD2 (5 bases). The CDR3 extends over 14 amino acids. V lost 5 bases and J 1 base, leaving 12 bases between the germline ends. CDR1 and CDR2 (germline): SGHNT, YYREEE (reference sequence). The CDR3 sequence: CASSPRGAQETQYF. Written as DNA, the CDR3 is TGTGCCAGCAGTCCCCGGGGAGCCCAAGAGACCCAGTACTTC.

V and J are TRBV28 and TRBJ1-1; possible D gene TRBD1, 6 bases. CDR3 length equals 14 residues. Looked up from germline, CDR1 is MDHEN and CDR2 is SYDVKM. V lost 5 bases to trimming and J lost 4 bases, with 14 bases between them. CDR3 DNA sequence: TGTGCCAGCAGTACTTCCACCAGGGGCACTGAAGCTTTCTTT. Amino acids: CASSTSTRGTEAFF. The full variable domain, with the rest looked up from reference TRBV28 and TRBJ1-1, is DVKVTQSSRYLVKRTGEKVFLECVQDMDHENMFWYRQDPGLGLRLIYFSYDVKMKEKGDIPEGYSVSREKKERFSLILESASTNQTSMYLCASSTSTRGTEAFFGQGTRLTVV.

The V call is TRBV7-9, the J call TRBJ2-5; D call uncertain. There are 15 residues in the CDR3. Germline assignment: CDR1 SEHNR and CDR2 FQNEAQ (reference sequence). V lost 5 bases to trimming and J lost 0 bases, with 13 bases between them. CDR3 in amino acids: CASSPNDMNQETQYF. The DNA for the CDR3 is TGTGCCAGCAGCCCGAATGATATGAACCAAGAGACCCAGTACTTC.

The chain recombines TRBV27 with TRBJ1-2; weak D call: TRBD1 (5 bases). V gave up 3 bases and J gave up 4 bases, with 12 bases separating them. Germline-derived CDR1 and CDR2 are MNHEY and SMNVEV (reference sequence). CDR3 size: 14 residues. CDR3 sequence: CASSFWGGGYGYTF. The CDR3 nucleotides read TGTGCCAGCAGTTTTTGGGGGGGTGGCTATGGCTACACCTTC.

V is TRBV19 and J is TRBJ2-7; TRBD1 aligns across 9 bases. Germline CDR1 LNHDA, CDR2 SQIVND (reference sequence). The CDR3 is 15 residues long. The V segment lost 4 bases and the J segment 4 bases; nucleotides outside the gene matches: 8. The CDR3 region is CASSTGTGRSYEQYF. The CDR3 DNA reads TGTGCCAGTAGTACCGGGACAGGGCGGAGTTACGAGCAGTACTTC.

The chain is built from TRBV7-6 and TRBJ1-2; D possibly corresponds to TRBD1 (6 bases). The V and J ends lost 5 bases and 6 bases respectively, with 16 bases between them. The CDR3 is made up of 14 amino acids. Germline V gene data show CDR1 as SGHVS and CDR2 as FNYEAQ. CDR3 sequence: CASSLGRGPDGYTF. The CDR3, as DNA: TGTGCCAGCAGCCTGGGCCGGGGGCCAGATGGCTACACCTTC.

This chain connects TRBV7-9 to TRBJ2-3; 8 bases map to TRBD1. The V gene's germline CDR1 is SEHNR and CDR2 FQNEAQ (reference sequence). J lost 6 bases, V lost 5 bases, and 1 base had no gene match. There are 12 residues in the CDR3. The CDR3: CASSDRGDTQYF. Here the CDR3 DNA reads TGTGCCAGCAGCGACAGGGGTGATACGCAGTATTTT.

The rearrangement links TRBV7-9 to TRBJ2-7; D is ambiguous. In germline, CDR1 is SEHNR, CDR2 FQNEAQ (reference sequence). The V end was cut by 5 bases, the J end by 3 bases, with 14 bases between. CDR3 length equals 14 residues. The CDR3 DNA follows: TGTGCCAGCAGCCCCGGTGGGCCCAGCTACGAGCAGTACTTC. Translating gives CASSPGGPSYEQYF.

V is TRBV13 and J is TRBJ2-3; D is undetermined. V gave up 5 bases and J gave up 0 bases, with 12 bases separating them. Germline V gives CDR1 PRHDT, CDR2 FYEKMQ (reference sequence). The CDR3 runs to 15 residues. CDR3 sequence (DNA): TGTGCCAGCAGCCCCCGAGGCAGTAGCACAGATACGCAGTATTTT. It translates to CASSPRGSSTDTQYF. Supplemented by reference TRBV13 and TRBJ2-3, the full variable domain reads AAGVIQSPRHLIKEKRETATLKCYPIPRHDTVYWYQQGPGQDPQFLISFYEKMQSDKGSIPDRFSAQQFSDYHSELNMSSLELGDSALYFCASSPRGSSTDTQYFGPGTRLTVL.

V is TRBV29-1 and J is TRBJ1-2; a weak D match, TRBD1 (5 bases). V was pared by 7 bases and J by 8 bases, with 20 bases between. Germline CDR1 reads SQVTM; CDR2 reads ANQGSEA. The CDR3 is made up of 13 amino acids. Here the CDR3 reads CSAEVGGERGYTF. CDR3 in DNA: TGCAGCGCCGAGGTGGGGGGAGAGAGGGGCTACACCTTC.